This T cell receptor (beta chain) was recovered during a study of T cells in Graves' hyperthyroidism and ophthalmopathy. The study, taken as a whole, reports: Most thyroid clonotypes expanded above 0.001 were also detected in blood.

From RNA transcripts, TCR beta CDR3 regions were amplified. The HTBI primer set served for first-round RT-PCR of the TCR CDR3. TCRdb re-called the multiplex PCR reads with MiXCR, one entry per CDR3 protein. The data show 620,000 or so distinct CDR3 sequences, roughly 15% seen once. This clonotype was observed many times. Its antigen is as yet unknown. The sequence was collected from a woman between 45 and 65 years old with Graves' ophthalmopathy. The sequenced sample was blood.

CDR3 amino acids: CASSPRQGTTQYF. The CDR3 region has the DNA TGTGCCAGCAGCCCTAGACAGGGTACAACGCAGTATTTT. The rearrangement links TRBV7-2 to TRBJ2-3, with 7 bases aligning to TRBD1. Germline V gene lookup returns CDR1 SGHTA and CDR2 FQGNSA. The junction had 8 bases not matched to a gene; V was cut back by 5 bases and J by 9 bases. There are 13 residues in the CDR3.